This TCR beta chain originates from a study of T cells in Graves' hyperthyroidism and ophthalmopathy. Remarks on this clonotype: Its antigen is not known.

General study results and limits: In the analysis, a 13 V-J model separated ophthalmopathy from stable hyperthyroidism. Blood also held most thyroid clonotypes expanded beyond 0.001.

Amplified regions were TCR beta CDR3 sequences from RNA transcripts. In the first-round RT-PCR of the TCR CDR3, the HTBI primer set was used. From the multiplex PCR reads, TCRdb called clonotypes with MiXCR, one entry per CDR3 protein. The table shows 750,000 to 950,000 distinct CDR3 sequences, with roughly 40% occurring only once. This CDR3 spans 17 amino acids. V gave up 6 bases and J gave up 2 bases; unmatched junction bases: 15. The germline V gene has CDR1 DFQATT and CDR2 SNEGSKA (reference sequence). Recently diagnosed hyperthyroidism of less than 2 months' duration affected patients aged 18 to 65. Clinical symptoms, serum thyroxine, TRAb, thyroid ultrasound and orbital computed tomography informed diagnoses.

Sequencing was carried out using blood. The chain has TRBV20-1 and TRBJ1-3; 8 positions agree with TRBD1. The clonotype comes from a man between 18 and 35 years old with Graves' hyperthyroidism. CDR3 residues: CSASIITGGSTGNTIYF. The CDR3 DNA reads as TGCAGTGCATCGATTATAACAGGGGGAAGTACTGGAAACACCATATATTTT.